These 20 T cell receptor beta chains came from one sample sequenced in a study of T cells in Graves' hyperthyroidism and ophthalmopathy. Amplified TCR beta CDR3 regions came from RNA transcripts. Primed by the HTBI set, a first-round RT-PCR was run on the TCR CDR3. TCRdb analysed the multiplex PCR reads with MiXCR anew, one entry per CDR3 protein. The table has nearly 600,000 distinct CDR3 sequences, 11% to 15% seen once. The specimen was blood. The source of these receptors is a woman younger than 35 with Graves' ophthalmopathy.

The V gene is TRBV7-6, the J gene TRBJ2-1; 7 bases agree with TRBD2. Germline CDR1 SGHVS, CDR2 FNYEAQ. The CDR3 contains 19 residues. The junction had 14 bases not matched to a gene; V was cut back by 2 bases and J by 1 base. CDR3 residues: CASSLLLAREGQSYNEQFF. The CDR3 DNA is TGTGCCAGCAGCTTACTACTAGCGAGGGAAGGCCAATCCTACAATGAGCAGTTCTTC. The whole variable domain, remainder taken from reference TRBV7-6 and TRBJ2-1, is GAGVSQSPRYKVTKRGQDVALRCDPISGHVSLYWYRQALGQGPEFLTYFNYEAQQDKSGLPNDRFSAERPEGSISTLTIQRTEQRDSAMYRCASSLLLAREGQSYNEQFFGPGTRLTVL.

The sample holds a few counts of this clonotype. V is TRBV4-1 and J is TRBJ1-2, with 7 bases that match TRBD1. V was clipped by 7 bases and J by 0 bases; unmatched bases: 8. The CDR3 length is 15 residues. Germline CDR1 is MGHRA and CDR2 is YSYEKL. The CDR3 sequence is CASTHPGQTNYGYTF. The CDR3 nucleotides read TGCGCCAGCACCCATCCGGGACAGACTAACTATGGCTACACCTTC.

This clonotype was observed many times. V gene TRBV27 combines with J gene TRBJ2-7, with 9 bases aligning to TRBD2. The CDR3 loop spans 18 amino acids. Losses at the gene ends were 2 bases for V and 2 bases for J; bases not matched to a gene: 13. CDR1 is MNHEY and CDR2 is SMNVEV in the germline V gene (reference sequence). CDR3 DNA sequence: TGTGCCAGCAGTTTACACGCCCCGGTAGCGGGAGCTACCTACGAGCAGTACTTC. Translated: CASSLHAPVAGATYEQYF.

This clonotype was counted at least ten times. The chain carries TRBV9 and TRBJ1-1, with 7 bases matching TRBD1. V was clipped by 4 bases and J by 4 bases; unmatched bases: 4. The CDR3 consists of 13 residues. From germline, CDR1 is SGDLS and CDR2 YYNGEE. CDR3: CASSPRGSTEAFF. CDR3 bases: TGTGCCAGCAGCCCCAGGGGGTCCACTGAAGCTTTCTTT.

In this sample, this clonotype turned up many times. The chain employs TRBV11-3 and TRBJ1-1; D may be TRBD1 (5 bases). The germline V gene encodes CDR1 SGHNT and CDR2 YENEEA. The germline V and J ends were trimmed by 5 bases and 7 bases, with 17 bases remaining between them. CDR3 size: 14 residues. The DNA of the CDR3 is TGTGCCAGCAGCCTCCGGGACGGACTCTATGAAGCTTTCTTT. The encoded protein is CASSLRDGLYEAFF.

This clonotype was seen many times. V gene TRBV27 combines with J gene TRBJ1-3; D is uncertain. Trimming stripped 2 bases from V and 4 bases from J, with 15 bases between. Germline CDR1 is MNHEY and CDR2 is SMNVEV (reference sequence). The CDR3 has 16 amino acids. CDR3 region: CASSLSRGLSGNTIYF. The CDR3, as DNA: TGTGCCAGCAGTTTAAGTCGCGGATTATCAGGAAACACCATATATTTT.

This clonotype has a count of ten or more. The genes are TRBV30 and TRBJ1-2, with D uncertain. V lost 0 bases and J lost 2, with 1 base in between. Germline V gene lookup returns CDR1 GTSNPN and CDR2 SVGIG (reference sequence). The CDR3 length is 11 residues. CDR3 nucleotide sequence: TGTGCCTGGAGTGTCAACTATGGCTACACCTTC. Translated, it gives CAWSVNYGYTF.

This clonotype was seen many times. The chain carries TRBV13 and TRBJ2-1, with a weak D call TRBD2 (6 bases). The ends were cut back, 4 bases at V and 6 bases at J, with 16 bases in the middle. CDR1 is PRHDT, CDR2 FYEKMQ, per germline (reference sequence). The CDR3 runs 15 residues. DNA of the CDR3: TGTGCCAGCAGCTCCCACTCGGGCGGGACCAATGAGCAGTTCTTC. Protein product: CASSSHSGGTNEQFF.

The chain has TRBV7-3 and TRBJ2-7; D gene uncertain. This CDR3 has 15 amino acids. V dropped 0 bases and J dropped 7 bases, with 16 bases sitting between them. CDR1 and CDR2 (germline): SGHTA, FQGTGA. CDR3 coding DNA: TGTGCCAGCAGCTTAACGGGTGCTAGTCTGCGGGAGCAGTACTTC. It yields the protein CASSLTGASLREQYF.

At least ten counts were recorded for this clonotype. The chain uses TRBV2 and TRBJ2-1, with D perhaps TRBD1 (5 bases). This CDR3 spans 15 amino acids. The ends were cut back, 3 bases at V and 7 bases at J, with 16 bases in the middle. Germline-derived CDR1 and CDR2 are SNHLY and FYNNEI. The CDR3 coding sequence is TGTGCCAGCAGTGATTCATCACAGGTTTTAAATGAGCAGTTCTTC. Protein product: CASSDSSQVLNEQFF. Together with reference TRBV2 and TRBJ2-1, the CDR3 gives the full variable domain: EPEVTQTPSHQVTQMGQEVILRCVPISNHLYFYWYRQILGQKVEFLVSFYNNEISEKSEIFDDQFSVERPDGSNFTLKIRSTKLEDSAMYFCASSDSSQVLNEQFFGPGTRLTVL.

This rearrangement joins TRBV20-1 to TRBJ1-2; D gene uncertain. In germline, CDR1 is DFQATT, CDR2 SNEGSKA (reference sequence). The CDR3 is 15 residues long. V was pared by 0 bases and J by 2 bases, with 13 bases between. The CDR3 loop reads CSAREGNRPNYGYTF. The DNA for the CDR3 is TGCAGTGCTAGAGAAGGCAACAGACCAAACTATGGCTACACCTTC.

The chain employs TRBV2 and TRBJ2-3; tentative D call: TRBD2 (6 bases). Germline V lookup: CDR1 SNHLY, CDR2 FYNNEI. Trimming shortened V by 5 bases and J by 4 bases, and 16 bases separated the two germline ends. This CDR3 has 15 amino acids. The chain's CDR3 is CASSLGTHVADTQYF. The CDR3 bases are TGTGCCAGCAGTCTCGGGACTCATGTTGCAGATACGCAGTATTTT.

This clonotype was seen ten or more times. The V gene is TRBV27, the J gene TRBJ2-5; no definite D call. This CDR3 has 13 residues. V lost 4 bases and J 1 base, leaving 7 bases between the germline ends. Germline loops: CDR1 MNHEY, CDR2 SMNVEV (reference sequence). The CDR3 bases are TGTGCCAGCAGTTCTTACAGCCAAGAGACCCAGTACTTC. It encodes CASSSYSQETQYF.

This chain uses TRBV24-1 with TRBJ2-3; TRBD2 matches at 7 bases. J was trimmed by 5 bases and V by 3 bases; bases with no gene match: 10. Germline CDR1 KGHDR, CDR2 SFDVKD. CDR3 length: 16 residues. CDR3 protein: CATSDRLARFQDTQYF. For the CDR3, the DNA is TGTGCCACCAGTGATCGACTAGCCCGTTTCCAAGATACGCAGTATTTT.

This chain uses TRBV20-1 with TRBJ1-5; D is uncertain. Germline CDR1 reads DFQATT; CDR2 reads SNEGSKA (reference sequence). CDR3 size: 13 residues. The V and J ends lost 6 bases and 0 bases respectively, with 9 bases between them. In DNA form, the CDR3 reads TGCAGTGCCTCTACAGATAGCAATCAGCCCCAGCATTTT. It encodes CSASTDSNQPQHF.

This clonotype has ten or more counts. The CDR3 loop reads CATSDKQGGELFF. CDR3 nucleotides: TGTGCCACCAGTGATAAACAGGGTGGGGAGCTGTTTTTT. The chain uses TRBV24-1 and TRBJ2-2, with D perhaps TRBD1 (6 bases). There are 13 residues in the CDR3. Germline V gene data show CDR1 as KGHDR and CDR2 as SFDVKD. V lost 3 bases, J lost 8 bases, and 9 bases lay in between.

This clonotype was seen more than once but under ten times. The rearrangement joins TRBV6-1 to TRBJ2-7, with 7 nucleotides matching TRBD2. The germline V gene has CDR1 MNHNS and CDR2 SASEGT. The V segment lost 5 bases and the J segment 1 base; nucleotides outside the gene matches: 5. The CDR3 loop spans 14 amino acids. The CDR3 here is CASSSSGESYEQYF. In DNA, the CDR3 is TGTGCCAGCAGTTCAAGCGGGGAGTCCTACGAGCAGTACTTC.

The V and J genes are TRBV2 and TRBJ1-4; possible D gene TRBD1, 5 bases. The V gene lost 10 bases and the J gene lost 0 bases, with 12 bases spanning the gap. The CDR3 consists of 14 residues. The germline V gene encodes CDR1 SNHLY and CDR2 FYNNEI. This CDR3 is CATRQTTTNEKLFF. CDR3 in DNA: TGTGCCACAAGACAGACTACAACTAATGAAAAACTGTTTTTT.

This clonotype was observed many times. This sequence joins TRBV7-8 and TRBJ1-2, with D unresolved. The CDR3 covers 14 residues. V lost 5 bases to trimming and J lost 6 bases, with 16 bases between them. CDR1 is SGHVS and CDR2 is FQNEAQ in the germline V gene. The CDR3 DNA follows: TGTGCCAGCAGCCCAACCCCAAGTTACAATGGCTACACCTTC. It codes for CASSPTPSYNGYTF.

This clonotype has at least ten counts. The V call is TRBV7-2, the J call TRBJ1-3; D is perhaps TRBD1 (5 bases). Germline V lookup: CDR1 SGHTA, CDR2 FQGNSA. Trimming removed 5 bases at V and 0 bases at J, with 17 bases between. This CDR3 has 17 amino acids. The CDR3 reads CASSQGLGGSSGNTIYF. For the CDR3, the DNA is TGTGCCAGCAGCCAGGGCCTCGGGGGATCCTCTGGAAACACCATATATTTT.